Sequencing of this TCR beta chain was carried out in a study of blood T cell repertoires in COVID-19. As for the study in general: Specimens from acute and convalescent COVID-19 originated in the United States, Italy and Spain. PBMCs, B-cell-depleted T cells, or T cells were the source of the cDNA or gDNA that made up the material.

In the authors' workflow: Amplification of reference gene primers provided the estimated nucleated cell counts. The data were produced by immunoSEQ multiplex PCR, yet TCRdb's version contains in-frame clones alone and is incomplete. V and J calls and clone size follow that table, whereas D and trimming were derived from the DNA. The sample comprises 290,000 or so clones, roughly 86% of which are singletons, and 1.3% rests with the top ten. This clonotype was sampled from a man aged 65 to 85 with acute or convalescent COVID-19. Material: peripheral blood.

The chain's CDR3 is CASSFGQGRNGYTF. The CDR3 DNA reads TGTGCCAGCAGCTTTGGACAGGGGAGGAATGGCTACACCTTC. This chain connects TRBV28 to TRBJ1-2; TRBD1 agrees at 9 bases. The CDR3 length is 14 residues. Germline CDR1 is MDHEN and CDR2 is SYDVKM. J was trimmed by 6 bases and V by 6 bases; bases with no gene match: 8.